This is a list of T cell receptor beta chains from one sample in a study of OX40 agonist ivuxolimab in advanced cancers. Profiled with immunoSEQ multiplex PCR; TCRdb holds only in-frame clones, not every one. The sample shows over 50,000 clones, roughly four fifths of them seen only once. Here the sequenced sample was CD4+ or CD8+ T cells sorted from blood, taken in a trial of the OX40 agonist ivuxolimab. Receptors were obtained from an adult with an advanced solid tumor such as melanoma, head and neck, liver or kidney cancer. Both conserved end residues are part of each CDR3. Fields, in order: V gene, J gene, clone size, CDR3 protein. Clone size is given for some rows only: seen once, a few or many times, or a class if the clone is expanded.

TRBV7-9	TRBJ1-1	.	CAGSLAGQIGTFF
TRBV9	TRBJ2-2	.	CASSVGTGRSTGELFF
TRBV9	TRBJ2-7	.	CASSRGTSGRDRIYEQYF
TRBV7-3	TRBJ2-3	few	CASSLMWGDTQYF
TRBV9	TRBJ2-3	.	CASSVVSGNTDTQYF
TRBV10-3	TRBJ2-1	.	CATGTSGNNEQFF
TRBV15	TRBJ2-7	.	CATSRGRVGAYEQYF
TRBV19	TRBJ1-2	.	CASRPGSYGYTF
TRBV6-6	TRBJ2-7	.	CASSPTGQGYYYEQYF
TRBV27	TRBJ2-7	.	CASSPMDSGYEQYF
TRBV19	TRBJ1-5	.	CASSILGGASNQPQHF
TRBV5-5	TRBJ1-6	.	CASSSLPTGGRESPLHF
TRBV7-2	TRBJ1-5	.	CASSLVVVGQGGNQPQHF
TRBV2	TRBJ1-5	once	CASSGGMGNQPQHF
TRBV7-6	TRBJ2-3	.	CASSSLTKDTQYF